A selection of T cell receptor beta chains follows, all from one sample in a study of blood T cell repertoires in COVID-19. The method was immunoSEQ multiplex PCR; TCRdb's version includes in-frame clones alone and lacks a portion of them. The table records fewer than 400,000 clones, approximately 86% of them present only once. Sequenced input: PBMCs or T cells enriched from blood (not recorded which). The receptors here all came from a woman aged 18 to 35 who had recovered from COVID-19. Each CDR3 is given without its conserved first and last residue. Fields, in order: V gene, J gene, CDR3 protein.

v_call: TRBV6-2/TRBV6-3
j_call: TRBJ1-2
cdr3_aa: ASSYLRPYGYT

v_call: TRBV7-8
j_call: TRBJ1-1
cdr3_aa: ASSLGWGTGHRNTEAF

v_call: TRBV9
j_call: TRBJ1-1
cdr3_aa: ASSERTVMNTEAF

v_call: TRBV28
j_call: TRBJ2-1
cdr3_aa: ASSHPRDRGKNEQF

v_call: TRBV7-2
j_call: TRBJ2-7
cdr3_aa: ASSHLAGGYEQY

v_call: TRBV3-1/TRBV3-2
j_call: TRBJ2-1
cdr3_aa: ASSRTGSSSYNEQF

v_call: TRBV6-1
j_call: TRBJ2-7
cdr3_aa: ASSEARGGYEQY

v_call: TRBV7-2
j_call: TRBJ2-7
cdr3_aa: ASSFNPLSSYEQY

v_call: TRBV7-3
j_call: TRBJ1-3
cdr3_aa: ASSLGSSGNTIY

v_call: TRBV14
j_call: TRBJ2-1
cdr3_aa: ASSPTRVVFLDEQF

v_call: TRBV15
j_call: TRBJ2-2
cdr3_aa: ATRGGQNTGELF

v_call: TRBV19
j_call: TRBJ1-5
cdr3_aa: ASSWADQPQH

v_call: TRBV28
j_call: TRBJ2-2
cdr3_aa: ASSLVGTGGANTGELF

v_call: TRBV7-2
j_call: TRBJ2-3
cdr3_aa: ASSFFQDTQY

v_call: TRBV28
j_call: TRBJ1-4
cdr3_aa: ASQGVATNEKLF

v_call: TRBV9
j_call: TRBJ2-1
cdr3_aa: ASSVVGRGQVNEQF

v_call: TRBV28
j_call: TRBJ1-4
cdr3_aa: ASPYGTGSEKLF

v_call: TRBV6-6
j_call: TRBJ2-5
cdr3_aa: ASSWTSGGQETQY

v_call: TRBV7-9
j_call: TRBJ2-2
cdr3_aa: ASSLTTGELF

v_call: TRBV10-3
j_call: TRBJ1-4
cdr3_aa: AISEFGDGVLKEKLF

v_call: TRBV9
j_call: TRBJ2-1
cdr3_aa: ASSGRVHNEQF

v_call: TRBV24-1
j_call: TRBJ2-7
cdr3_aa: ATSDFVSPYEQY

v_call: TRBV5-1
j_call: TRBJ1-1
cdr3_aa: ASSWGEITEAF

v_call: TRBV18
j_call: TRBJ2-5
cdr3_aa: ASSPPGGKQETQY

v_call: TRBV7-3
j_call: TRBJ1-1
cdr3_aa: ASSLNPGQNTEAF

v_call: TRBV10-3
j_call: TRBJ2-3
cdr3_aa: AISEGGVRGHTDTQY

v_call: TRBV3-1/TRBV3-2
j_call: TRBJ2-1
cdr3_aa: ASSEGRGGYNEQF